This T cell receptor beta chain was sequenced for a study of tissue T cells after allogeneic stem cell transplantation (dated by TCRdb to the early 2020s). Background on the whole study: TCR beta repertoires were profiled across many tissues obtained from research autopsies of patients with and without GVHD, as well as in mouse models of GVHD. The human arm was conducted as a prospective observational study, and neither blinding nor randomization was performed.

Before genomic DNA isolation with the DNeasy Blood & Tissue Kit, mouse tissues were minced using razor blades in buffered saline. Results the study describes overall, beyond this receptor: Which tissue TCRs were alloreactive or antigen-specific was not determined in the study, and some clones might have been persisting host cells. The patient cohort was small and varied clinically, and sampling depth was recognized as a limitation. Few T cell clones were found to be shared across patients, but shared repertoire signatures across patients were revealed in a tissue-specific fashion by motif-based clustering. In both patients and mice, only a limited portion of the TCR repertoire detected in tissues was captured by blood and spleen T cells. Within patients, how anatomically similar tissues were was a major factor shaping TCR repertoire composition, regardless of disease or transplant status.

Regarding this clone: No cognate antigen has been identified for it. Here, both gene names and germline sequences come from the mouse. The read gets to within 1 residue of the CDR3 end, and the germline J gene fills in the rest.

Trimming takes 0 bases off V and 5 bases off J; junction bases not matched to a gene: 1. Reading from cysteine to phenylalanine, the CDR3 counts 14 amino acids. Of the CDR3's DNA, 39 bases were read; they are in frame from base 1. According to the germline V gene, CDR1 reads SGHSA and CDR2 reads FRNQAP. Library construction relied on the immunoSEQ multiplex PCR assay. TCRbeta CDR3 sequencing was done by Adaptive Biotechnologies at survey depth, reporting CDR3 sequences, V/J genes, productive frequency and template counts. TCR beta CDR3 regions were amplified from genomic DNA instead of RNA. The paper's processing steps were these. Jensen-Shannon divergence served to quantify pairwise repertoire overlap between tissues, with 0 meaning identical and 1 meaning complete divergence. Tissues were clustered by single-linkage agglomerative hierarchical clustering of pairwise JSD values and displayed as dendrograms. GLIPH2 was run on all patient samples with simulation_depth 1000, kmer_min_depth 3, cdr3_length_cutoff 8, keeping groups with more than two unique CDR3s. A standardized tissue-overlap score was calculated by extrapolating Jaccard GLIPH-group overlap across patients to a standard repertoire size of 1000 clones. Linear mixed-effect models, with tissue included as a fixed effect and individual included as a random effect, were used to assess associations of diversity with clinical or experimental variables. TCRdb provides this immuneACCESS table in a form limited to in-frame rearrangements. Some clones are lacking; in checked studies, under half of them reflect an unresolved V gene, and why the rest are absent is not known. V and J calls and clone size are given by that table; D and trimming were obtained from the DNA. Here the sample has about 2,500 clones; less than 70% occur a single time. The ten largest clones capture over 4% of the sample.

This clonotype originated in a female BALB/c mouse in good health. The MHC haplotype of this strain is H2-d. The chain links TRBV16 with TRBJ2-5, and TRBD1 aligns with 8 junction nucleotides. Sequencing used gut tissue. The CDR3 loop reads CASSLDRGRDTQYF. Partial CDR3 DNA: TGTGCAAGCAGCTTAGACAGGGGGCGAGACACCCAGTAC. The full variable domain, completed from the reference TRBV16 and TRBJ2-5 proteins outside the CDR3, reads NAGVIQTPRHKVTGKGQEATLWCEPISGHSAVFWYRQTIVQGLEFLTYFRNQAPIDDSGMPKERFSAQMPNQSHSTLKIQSTQPQDSAVYLCASSLDRGRDTQYFGPGTRLLVL.